The following is a T cell receptor beta chain sequence with its context. The data were taken from a study of blood T cell repertoires in COVID-19. Libraries were prepared by immunoSEQ multiplex PCR; TCRdb keeps only in-frame clonotypes and omits some of them. The table records tens of thousands of clones, 80% to 85% of them present only once. Germline CDR1 LNHDA, CDR2 SQIVND (reference sequence). The CDR3 spans 14 residues. The rearrangement links TRBV19 to TRBJ2-7, with 7 bases lining up with TRBD2. The source is a human donor in a cohort sampled during active COVID-19. Source material: peripheral blood. The CDR3 DNA sequence: TGTGGTACTAGGCCAGCGGGGCAAGGAATCGAGCAGTACTTC. Translated: CGTRPAGQGIEQYF.